This section outlines one T cell receptor (beta chain) sequence together with its context. No antigen is known for it. The data are from a study of T cell repertoires in cytomegalovirus infection. Broader study findings: HLA-C-restricted CMV-specific TCR beta clonotypes prevailed in the ex vivo response.

TCRdb re-called the reads with MiXCR, one entry per CDR3 protein. Here the sample spans approximately 140,000 distinct CDR3 sequences, approximately 5.9% being singletons. With 0 bases clipped from V and 4 bases from J, the junction kept 6 bases outside the gene matches. Germline V gene lookup returns CDR1 DFQATT and CDR2 SNEGSKA (reference sequence). The CDR3 spans 15 residues. Sequences were obtained from PBMCs. The chain uses TRBV20-1 and TRBJ2-7; 10 bases are a match to TRBD1. The source is a human donor in good health (CMV status not recorded). Some clones in this sample may be carry-over from other donors' samples. The CDR3 is CSARDPGQGIYEQYF. In nucleotides, the CDR3 is TGCAGTGCTAGAGATCCGGGACAGGGGATTTACGAGCAGTACTTC.